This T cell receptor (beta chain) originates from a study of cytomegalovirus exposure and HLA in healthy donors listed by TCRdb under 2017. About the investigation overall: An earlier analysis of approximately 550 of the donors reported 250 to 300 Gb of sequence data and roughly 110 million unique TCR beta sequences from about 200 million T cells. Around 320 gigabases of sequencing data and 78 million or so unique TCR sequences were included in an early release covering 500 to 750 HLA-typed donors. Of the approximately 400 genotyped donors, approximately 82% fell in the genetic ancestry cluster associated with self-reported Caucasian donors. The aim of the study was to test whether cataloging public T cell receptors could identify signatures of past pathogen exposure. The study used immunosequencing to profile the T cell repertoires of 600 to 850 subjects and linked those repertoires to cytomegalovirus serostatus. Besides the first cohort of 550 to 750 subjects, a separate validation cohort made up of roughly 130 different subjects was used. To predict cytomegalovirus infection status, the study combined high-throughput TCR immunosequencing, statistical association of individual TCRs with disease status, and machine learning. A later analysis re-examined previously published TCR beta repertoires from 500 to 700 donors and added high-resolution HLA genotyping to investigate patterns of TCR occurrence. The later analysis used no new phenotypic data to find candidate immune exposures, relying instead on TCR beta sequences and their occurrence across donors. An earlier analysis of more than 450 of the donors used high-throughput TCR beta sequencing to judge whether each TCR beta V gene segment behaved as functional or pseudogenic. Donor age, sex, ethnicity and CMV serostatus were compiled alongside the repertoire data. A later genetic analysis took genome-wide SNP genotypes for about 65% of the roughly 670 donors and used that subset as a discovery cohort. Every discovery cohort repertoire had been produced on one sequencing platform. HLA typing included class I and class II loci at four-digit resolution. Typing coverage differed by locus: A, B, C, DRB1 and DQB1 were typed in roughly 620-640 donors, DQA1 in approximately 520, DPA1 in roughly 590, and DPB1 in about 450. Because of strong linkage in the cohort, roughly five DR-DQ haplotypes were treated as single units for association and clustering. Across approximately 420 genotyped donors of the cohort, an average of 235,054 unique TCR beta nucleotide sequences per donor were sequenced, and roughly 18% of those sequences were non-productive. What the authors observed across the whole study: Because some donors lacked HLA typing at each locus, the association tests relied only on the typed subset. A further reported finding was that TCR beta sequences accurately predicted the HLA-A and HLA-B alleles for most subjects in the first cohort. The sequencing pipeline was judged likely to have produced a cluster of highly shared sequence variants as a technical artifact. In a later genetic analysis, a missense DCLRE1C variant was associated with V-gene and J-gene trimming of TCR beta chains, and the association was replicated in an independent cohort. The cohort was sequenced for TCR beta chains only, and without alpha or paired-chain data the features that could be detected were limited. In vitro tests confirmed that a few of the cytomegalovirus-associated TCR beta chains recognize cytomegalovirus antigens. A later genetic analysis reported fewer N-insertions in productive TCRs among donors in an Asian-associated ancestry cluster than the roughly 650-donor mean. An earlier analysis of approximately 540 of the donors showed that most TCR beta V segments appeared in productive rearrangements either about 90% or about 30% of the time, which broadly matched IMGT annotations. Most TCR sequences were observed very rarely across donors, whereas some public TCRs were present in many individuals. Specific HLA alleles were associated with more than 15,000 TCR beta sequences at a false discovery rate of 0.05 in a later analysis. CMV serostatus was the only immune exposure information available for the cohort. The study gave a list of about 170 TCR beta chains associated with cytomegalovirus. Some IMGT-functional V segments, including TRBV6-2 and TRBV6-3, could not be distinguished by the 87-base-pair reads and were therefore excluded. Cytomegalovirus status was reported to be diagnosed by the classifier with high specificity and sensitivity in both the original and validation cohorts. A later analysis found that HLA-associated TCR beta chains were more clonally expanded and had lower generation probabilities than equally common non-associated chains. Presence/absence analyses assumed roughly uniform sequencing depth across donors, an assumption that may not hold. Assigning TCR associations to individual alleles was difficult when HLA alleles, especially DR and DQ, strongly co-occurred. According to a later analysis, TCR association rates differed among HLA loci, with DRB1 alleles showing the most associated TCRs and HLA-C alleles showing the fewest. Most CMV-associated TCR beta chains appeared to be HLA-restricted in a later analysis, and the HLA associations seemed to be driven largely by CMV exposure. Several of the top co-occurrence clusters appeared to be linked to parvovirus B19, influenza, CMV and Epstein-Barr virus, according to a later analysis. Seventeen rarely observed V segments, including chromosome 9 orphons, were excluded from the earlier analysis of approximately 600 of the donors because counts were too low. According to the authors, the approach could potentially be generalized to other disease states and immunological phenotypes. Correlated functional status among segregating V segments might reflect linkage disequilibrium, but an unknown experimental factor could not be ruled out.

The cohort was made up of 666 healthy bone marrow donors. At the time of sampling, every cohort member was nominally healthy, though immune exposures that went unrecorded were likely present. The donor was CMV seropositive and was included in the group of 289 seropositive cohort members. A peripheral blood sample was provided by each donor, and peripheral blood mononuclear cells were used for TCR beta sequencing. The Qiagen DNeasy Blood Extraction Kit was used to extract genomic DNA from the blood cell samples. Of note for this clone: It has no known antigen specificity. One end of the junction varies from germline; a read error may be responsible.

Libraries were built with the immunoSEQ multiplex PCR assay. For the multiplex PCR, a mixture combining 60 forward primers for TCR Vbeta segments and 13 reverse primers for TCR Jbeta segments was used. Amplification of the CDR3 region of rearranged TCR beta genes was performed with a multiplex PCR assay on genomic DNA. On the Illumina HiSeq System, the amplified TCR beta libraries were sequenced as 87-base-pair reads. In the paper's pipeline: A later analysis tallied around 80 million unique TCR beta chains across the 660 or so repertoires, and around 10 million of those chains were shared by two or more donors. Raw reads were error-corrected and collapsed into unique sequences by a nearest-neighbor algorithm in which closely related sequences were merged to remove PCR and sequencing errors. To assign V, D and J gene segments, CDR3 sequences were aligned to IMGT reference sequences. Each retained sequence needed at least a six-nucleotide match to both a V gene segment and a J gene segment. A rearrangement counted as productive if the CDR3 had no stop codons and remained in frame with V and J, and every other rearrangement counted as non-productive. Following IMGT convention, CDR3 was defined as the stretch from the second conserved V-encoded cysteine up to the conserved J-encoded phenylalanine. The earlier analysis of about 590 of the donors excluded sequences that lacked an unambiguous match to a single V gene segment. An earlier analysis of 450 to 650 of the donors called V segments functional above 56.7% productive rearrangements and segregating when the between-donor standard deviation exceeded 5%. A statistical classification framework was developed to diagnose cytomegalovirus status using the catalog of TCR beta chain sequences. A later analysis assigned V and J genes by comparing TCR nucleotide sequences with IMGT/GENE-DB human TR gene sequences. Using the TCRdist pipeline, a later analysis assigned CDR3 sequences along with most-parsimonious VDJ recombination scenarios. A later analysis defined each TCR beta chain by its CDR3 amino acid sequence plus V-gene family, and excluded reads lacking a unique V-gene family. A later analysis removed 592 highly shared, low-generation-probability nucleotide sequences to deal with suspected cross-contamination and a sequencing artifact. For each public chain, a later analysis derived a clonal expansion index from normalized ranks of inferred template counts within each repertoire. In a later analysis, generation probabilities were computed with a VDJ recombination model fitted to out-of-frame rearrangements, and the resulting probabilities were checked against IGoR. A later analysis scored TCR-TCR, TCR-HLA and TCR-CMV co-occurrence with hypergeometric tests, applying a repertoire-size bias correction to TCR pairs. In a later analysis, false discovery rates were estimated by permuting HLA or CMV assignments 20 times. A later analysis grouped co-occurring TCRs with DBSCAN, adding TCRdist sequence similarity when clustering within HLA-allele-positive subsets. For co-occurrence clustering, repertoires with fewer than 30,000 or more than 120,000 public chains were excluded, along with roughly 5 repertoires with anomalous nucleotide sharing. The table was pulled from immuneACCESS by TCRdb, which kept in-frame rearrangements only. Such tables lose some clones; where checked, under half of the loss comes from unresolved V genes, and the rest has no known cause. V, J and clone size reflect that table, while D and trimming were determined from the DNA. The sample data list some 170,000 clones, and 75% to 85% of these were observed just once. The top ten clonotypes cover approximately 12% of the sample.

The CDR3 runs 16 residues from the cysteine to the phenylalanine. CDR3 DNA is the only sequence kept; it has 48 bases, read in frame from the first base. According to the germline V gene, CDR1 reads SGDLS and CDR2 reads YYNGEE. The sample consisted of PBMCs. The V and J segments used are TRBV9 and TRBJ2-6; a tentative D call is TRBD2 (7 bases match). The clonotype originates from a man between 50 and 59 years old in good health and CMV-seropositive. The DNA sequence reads TGTGCCAGCAGCGGGGAGGGGGTCGGTGGGGCCAACGGCCTGACTTTC. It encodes CASSGEGVGGANGLTF.